This T cell receptor (beta chain) was sequenced in a study of early stage breast cancer tumors. Study results and limitations: Enriched TCRB sequences shared across patients were mostly commonly generated sequences. Compared with adjacent normal breast tissue, tumors showed around 2.7-fold greater T cell density and higher clonality. Tumor and normal breast were distinguished via blood comparison in most of the 16 patients. Functional markers like CD4, CD8 and FOXP3 were missed in bulk sequencing.

The CDR3 sequence is 14 residues long. The V gene's germline CDR1 is MNHNY and CDR2 SVGAGI (reference sequence). V shed 6 bases and J 5 bases; nucleotides not matched to a gene: 2. Data came from immunoSEQ multiplex PCR; TCRdb stores just in-frame clones and leaves some out. The table lists around 78,000 clones, around four fifths of them singletons, with under 3.5% in the top ten. In regard to this clone: Its target is not known.

The receptor comes from a person aged 60 to 70 with breast cancer. The sample consisted of blood. The V and J genes are TRBV6-6 and TRBJ2-3; 13 bases map to TRBD2. The CDR3 spells CASRGTSGVDTQYF. The CDR3, as DNA: TGTGCCAGCAGAGGGACTAGCGGGGTAGATACGCAGTATTTT.